Below are 20 T cell receptor beta chains sequenced from a single sample in a study of cytomegalovirus exposure and HLA in healthy donors. Primers included in the PCR were 60 Vbeta and 13 Jbeta primers. Only in-frame clones appear in the TCRdb table, and some are missing; sequencing was by immunoSEQ multiplex PCR. Of over 150,000 clones listed, about 76% were seen once; the top ten hold 5.4%. The source material was PBMCs. These receptors all come from a woman under 30 in good health and CMV-seropositive.

The chain recombines TRBV5-4 with TRBJ1-2; TRBD1 aligns across 9 bases. The CDR3 extends over 15 amino acids. J gave up 5 bases and V 4 bases, and 9 bases lay outside the gene matches. Per the germline V gene, CDR1 is SGHNT and CDR2 is YYREEE (reference sequence). CDR3 DNA sequence: TGTGCCAGCAGCCCCAAACAGGGGGCTACGTATGGCTACACCTTC. It codes for CASSPKQGATYGYTF.

Comment on this clone: The sample holds other DNA sequences that translate to the same CDR3. V usage is TRBV28 and J usage is TRBJ2-2; D possibly corresponds to TRBD1 (5 bases). V shed 6 bases and J shed 1 base, with 15 bases lying between them. The CDR3 length is 16 residues. CDR1 is MDHEN, CDR2 SYDVKM, per germline. CDR3 region: CASSFPTGMNTGELFF. The DNA of the CDR3 is TGTGCCAGCAGCTTTCCTACAGGCATGAACACCGGGGAGCTGTTTTTT.

The chain joins TRBV9 to TRBJ2-5, with a tentative D call TRBD2 (6 bases). The CDR3 runs to 14 residues. The germline V gene has CDR1 SGDLS and CDR2 YYNGEE. Trimming stripped 3 bases from V and 1 base from J, with 10 bases between. The CDR3 DNA sequence: TGTGCCAGCAGCGCCGGGAGCGCCCAAGAGACCCAGTACTTC. Protein: CASSAGSAQETQYF.

V usage is TRBV6-5 and J usage is TRBJ1-1; D may be TRBD1 (6 bases). Germline V gives CDR1 MNHEY, CDR2 SVGAGI. The CDR3 contains 14 residues. V shed 5 bases and J shed 1 base, with 11 bases lying between them. CDR3 loop: CASSEWGQNTEAFF. In nucleotides, the CDR3 is TGTGCCAGCAGTGAATGGGGACAGAACACTGAAGCTTTCTTT.

V usage is TRBV5-6 and J usage is TRBJ2-7; the D is unclear. This CDR3 region has 14 residues. The germline gives CDR1 SGHDT, CDR2 YYEEEE. Trimming pared 2 bases from V and 0 bases from J, leaving 9 bases between. CDR3 bases: TGTGCCAGCAGCTTCCAGGCCTCCTCCTACGAGCAGTACTTC. Its protein is CASSFQASSYEQYF.

This clone was counted once. Sequence at one end of the junction differs from germline and may be a read error. CDR3 sequence reads: CASSQGIRMEAEQYF. The CDR3 nucleotides read TGTGCCAGCAGTCAAGGTATCCGAATGGAGGCCGAGCAGTACTTC. The chain couples TRBV4-2 to TRBJ2-7; maybe TRBD2 (5 bases). CDR1 LGHNA and CDR2 YNFKEQ come from the germline V gene. This CDR3 comprises 15 residues.

A few counts support this clone. DNA of the CDR3: TGTGCCAGCAGCACCGGACTAGCCGGGAGCAGTGAGCAGTTCTTC. Translating gives CASSTGLAGSSEQFF. The chain is built from TRBV5-4 and TRBJ2-1, with TRBD2 identical over 8 bases. Per germline, CDR1 SGHNT and CDR2 YYREEE (reference sequence). The CDR3 has 15 amino acids. With 4 bases clipped from V and 9 bases from J, the junction kept 12 bases outside the gene matches. Together with reference TRBV5-4 and TRBJ2-1, the CDR3 gives the full variable domain: ETGVTQSPTHLIKTRGQQVTLRCSSQSGHNTVSWYQQALGQGPQFIFQYYREEENGRGNFPPRFSGLQFPNYSSELNVNALELDDSALYLCASSTGLAGSSEQFFGPGTRLTVL.

This clone has only one observation. The J gene is TRBJ2-7, the V gene TRBV6-6; TRBD2 might be the D (6 bases). CDR1 and CDR2 from the germline V gene are MNHNY and SVGAGI (reference sequence). V was cut by 5 bases and J by 11 bases, with 16 bases left in between. This CDR3 is 12 amino acids long. The CDR3, as DNA: TGTGCCAGCAGTGCACGGGACTCCGGAAAGTACTTC. Protein product: CASSARDSGKYF.

The rearrangement joins TRBV10-3 to TRBJ1-1; no firm D call. Germline loops: CDR1 ENHRY, CDR2 SYGVKD. CDR3 length: 16 residues. The V end was cut by 0 bases, the J end by 3 bases, with 14 bases between. This chain's CDR3 is CAISESLLNRDTEAFF. DNA of the CDR3: TGTGCCATCAGTGAGTCGTTGTTGAATCGGGACACTGAAGCTTTCTTT.

This clone was found a few times. V is TRBV10-3 and J is TRBJ2-5; D remains ambiguous. Looked up from germline, CDR1 is ENHRY and CDR2 is SYGVKD. V was cut by 6 bases and J by 3 bases, with 14 bases left in between. This CDR3 comprises 14 residues. CDR3: CAISDLAREETQYF. The CDR3, as DNA: TGTGCCATCAGCGACCTTGCTAGAGAAGAGACCCAGTACTTC.

J is TRBJ2-2 and V is TRBV29-1; D is unclear. The CDR3 sequence is 14 residues long. The V end lost 0 bases, the J end lost 3 bases, and 8 bases lay between the germline ends. The V gene's germline CDR1 is SQVTM and CDR2 ANQGSEA. The CDR3 region is CSVEDYGYTGELFF. The CDR3 DNA sequence: TGCAGCGTTGAAGATTACGGGTACACCGGGGAGCTGTTTTTT.

In this sample, this clone turned up once. The V and J genes are TRBV12-5 and TRBJ2-5; perhaps TRBD2 as D (5 bases). Germline V CDR1 and CDR2: LGHNT, FRNRAP. Between the trimmed V and J ends, which lost 6 bases and 5 bases, there was a span of 10 bases. The CDR3 covers 12 residues. Here the CDR3 reads CASGEGRETQYF. In DNA, the CDR3 is TGTGCTAGTGGCGAGGGTAGGGAGACCCAGTACTTC.

The chain uses TRBV11-2 and TRBJ2-3; a possible D gene is TRBD2 (6 bases). Between the trimmed V and J ends, which lost 1 base and 4 bases, there was a span of 12 bases. The germline gives CDR1 SGHAT, CDR2 FQNNGV. The length of the CDR3 is 15 residues. CDR3 nucleotide sequence: TGTGCCAGCAGCTTAGTTAGCGGAGAGGCAGATACGCAGTATTTT. This gives the protein CASSLVSGEADTQYF.

V gene TRBV5-8 combines with J gene TRBJ2-7; 10 bases fit TRBD2. This CDR3 is built from 18 residues. V gave up 1 base and J gave up 4 bases; unmatched junction bases: 14. Germline assignment: CDR1 SGHTS and CDR2 YDEGEE. The CDR3 DNA follows: TGTGCCAGCAGCTTGAGAGGCGACATAGCGGGGGGCCGGTACGAGCAGTACTTC. Its translation is CASSLRGDIAGGRYEQYF. Full variable domain (outside the CDR3, taken from reference TRBV5-8 and TRBJ2-7): EAGVTQSPTHLIKTRGQQATLRCSPISGHTSVYWYQQALGLGLQFLLWYDEGEERNRGNFPPRFSGRQFPNYSSELNVNALELEDSALYLCASSLRGDIAGGRYEQYFGPGTRLTVT.

This clone was recorded a few times. The J gene is TRBJ2-3, the V gene TRBV5-4; the D gene is possibly TRBD2 (5 bases). Germline CDR1 and CDR2: SGHNT and YYREEE (reference sequence). The CDR3 covers 13 residues. The V end was cut by 0 bases, the J end by 3 bases, with 5 bases between. This CDR3 is CASSLAGTDTQYF. CDR3 DNA: TGTGCCAGCAGCTTGGCGGGGACAGATACGCAGTATTTT.

In this sample, this clone turned up a few times. The V and J genes are TRBV29-1 and TRBJ1-1; D gene uncertain. Trimming removed 2 bases from V and 5 bases from J, with 24 bases in between. Germline V gene data show CDR1 as SQVTM and CDR2 as ANQGSEA. The CDR3 is made up of 17 amino acids. The DNA for the CDR3 is TGCAGCGTTGAATATTGGGGTGGGGAGAAGTATCGGACTGAAGCTTTCTTT. This encodes CSVEYWGGEKYRTEAFF.

V is TRBV27 and J is TRBJ2-2; no clear D gene. V lost 2 bases and J 5 bases, leaving 15 bases between the germline ends. Germline V gene sequence: CDR1 MNHEY, CDR2 SMNVEV (reference sequence). CDR3 size: 16 residues. The CDR3 DNA reads TGTGCCAGCAGTTTAACGTACGGAGCGAGTACCGGGGAGCTGTTTTTT. Its translation: CASSLTYGASTGELFF.

This clone was observed a single time. The genes are TRBV13 and TRBJ2-3, with 7 bases identical to TRBD2. The CDR3 consists of 16 residues. CDR1 and CDR2 from the germline V gene are PRHDT and FYEKMQ (reference sequence). V lost 2 bases and J lost 0; bases outside the gene matches: 5. This CDR3 is CASSLREGRSTDTQYF. CDR3 nucleotide sequence: TGTGCCAGCAGCTTAAGGGAGGGGAGGAGCACAGATACGCAGTATTTT.

This clone occurred a few times. V gene TRBV5-6 combines with J gene TRBJ2-1, with 7 bases matching TRBD2. CDR3 size: 16 residues. Trimming cost V 2 bases and J 2 bases; bases outside gene matches: 7. CDR1 SGHDT and CDR2 YYEEEE come from the germline V gene. The CDR3 DNA sequence: TGTGCCAGCAGCTTCCCAGGGAGCGGGGCCTACAATGAGCAGTTCTTC. It translates to CASSFPGSGAYNEQFF. Complete variable domain (other parts from reference TRBV5-6 and TRBJ2-1): DAGVTQSPTHLIKTRGQQVTLRCSPKSGHDTVSWYQQALGQGPQFIFQYYEEEERQRGNFPDRFSGHQFPNYSSELNVNALLLGDSALYLCASSFPGSGAYNEQFFGPGTRLTVL.

This clone has just a few counts. Other DNA sequences in the same sample also yield this CDR3. The V and J genes are TRBV19 and TRBJ1-1; D is perhaps TRBD1 (6 bases). Germline V lookup: CDR1 LNHDA, CDR2 SQIVND (reference sequence). The CDR3 extends over 12 amino acids. V lost 3 bases and J 4 bases, leaving 6 bases between the germline ends. The DNA of the CDR3 is TGTGCCAGTAGTATCAGGGGCACTGAAGCTTTCTTT. Amino acid sequence: CASSIRGTEAFF.